Below are 31 T cell receptor beta chains sequenced from a single sample in a study of cytomegalovirus exposure and HLA in healthy donors. PCR primers comprised 60 Vbeta and 13 Jbeta primers. Clones were sequenced by immunoSEQ multiplex PCR, and TCRdb holds only the in-frame ones, with some missing. The data contain around 200,000 clones, around 89% of them singletons. Sequencing was performed on PBMCs. These receptors all come from a woman aged 18 to 35 in good health and CMV-seronegative.

The V and J genes are TRBV18 and TRBJ1-6; D possibly corresponds to TRBD1 (5 bases). Germline CDR1 and CDR2: KGHSH and LQKENI. The CDR3 extends over 15 amino acids. V was trimmed by 5 bases and J by 5 bases, leaving 13 bases between them. The CDR3, as DNA: TGTGCCAGCTCAACCACCAACAGGCATAATTCACCCCTCCACTTT. This translates into CASSTTNRHNSPLHF.

The V and J genes are TRBV27 and TRBJ2-7, with D possibly being TRBD2 (6 bases). Germline CDR1 is MNHEY and CDR2 is SMNVEV (reference sequence). V gave up 5 bases and J gave up 3 bases, with 14 bases separating them. The length of the CDR3 is 14 residues. This CDR3 reads CASSMNYGGYEQYF. The CDR3 nucleotides are TGTGCCAGCAGTATGAACTACGGGGGCTACGAGCAGTACTTC.

The CDR3 loop is CASSLLGYEQYF. CDR3 DNA sequence: TGTGCCAGCAGCTTGCTAGGCTACGAGCAGTACTTC. This chain joins TRBV5-6 and TRBJ2-7; D is ambiguous. V was pared by 1 base and J by 3 bases, with 5 bases between. CDR3 length: 12 residues. Germline CDR1 SGHDT, CDR2 YYEEEE.

The chain has TRBV4-1 and TRBJ2-2, with TRBD2 matching 8 bases. CDR3 length equals 17 residues. The V gene end was trimmed by 4 bases and the J gene end by 7 bases; junction bases not matched to a gene: 14. Per the germline V gene, CDR1 is MGHRA and CDR2 is YSYEKL. In DNA, the CDR3 is TGCGCCAGCAGCCGTACCACCGGGGGGGCCAGAGACGGGGAGCTGTTTTTT. This translates into CASSRTTGGARDGELFF.

J is TRBJ1-5 and V is TRBV19; no clear D gene. Between the trimmed V and J ends, which lost 1 base and 2 bases, there was a span of 9 bases. The germline gives CDR1 LNHDA, CDR2 SQIVND (reference sequence). The CDR3 runs 15 residues. The CDR3 is CASSIGRSRNQPQHF. In DNA, the CDR3 is TGTGCCAGTAGTATAGGTAGGAGCCGCAATCAGCCCCAGCATTTT.

This clone occurred a few times. This rearrangement joins TRBV5-1 to TRBJ1-6, with TRBD1 matching over 7 bases. The V gene end was trimmed by 0 bases and the J gene end by 6 bases; junction bases not matched to a gene: 6. Germline values: CDR1 SGHRS, CDR2 YFSETQ. This CDR3 has 16 residues. CDR3 residues: CASSLARQGRNSPLHF. The CDR3 bases are TGCGCCAGCAGCTTGGCCCGACAGGGTCGTAATTCACCCCTCCACTTT.

This rearrangement joins TRBV4-1 to TRBJ2-1; TRBD2 aligns across 8 bases. This CDR3 region has 17 residues. Trimming took 3 bases from V and 7 from J; bases not matched to a gene: 14. CDR1 MGHRA and CDR2 YSYEKL come from the germline V gene. As DNA, the CDR3 is TGCGCCAGCAGCCACCGGGGTCGAGCGGGAGTGCTAAATGAGCAGTTCTTC. It is translated as CASSHRGRAGVLNEQFF.

The chain uses TRBV9 and TRBJ1-3, with D hard to call. This CDR3 region has 15 residues. Per the germline V gene, CDR1 is SGDLS and CDR2 is YYNGEE. Trimming left V 0 bases short and J 4 bases short, with 11 bases between. The CDR3: CASSVVEGSGNTIYF. The CDR3 DNA reads TGTGCCAGCAGCGTAGTTGAGGGCTCCGGAAACACCATATATTTT.

The chain carries TRBV29-1 and TRBJ2-1, with D hard to call. The ends were cut back, 3 bases at V and 5 bases at J, with 8 bases in the middle. Germline V CDR1 and CDR2: SQVTM, ANQGSEA. The CDR3 extends over 12 amino acids. The CDR3 nucleotides read TGCAGCGTTGAGCGGTTACACAATGAGCAGTTCTTC. It encodes CSVERLHNEQFF.

The chain carries TRBV10-3 and TRBJ2-7, with 7 bases identical to TRBD1. This CDR3 spans 12 amino acids. Unmatched junction bases numbered 3, after V lost 5 bases and J lost 5 bases. From germline, CDR1 is ENHRY and CDR2 SYGVKD. In nucleotides, the CDR3 is TGTGCCATCAGTAAACAGGGGAACGAGCAGTACTTC. Translating gives CAISKQGNEQYF.

This clone occurred once. The chain joins TRBV6-6 to TRBJ1-6, with D unresolved. The V gene lost 6 bases and the J gene lost 0 bases, with 6 bases spanning the gap. The CDR3 length is 14 residues. Germline V gives CDR1 MNHNY, CDR2 SVGAGI (reference sequence). This chain's CDR3 is CASSVYSYNSPLHF. The DNA of the CDR3 is TGTGCCAGCAGCGTCTACTCCTATAATTCACCCCTCCACTTT.

The rearrangement links TRBV28 to TRBJ2-7, with TRBD1 matching 9 bases. The germline gives CDR1 MDHEN, CDR2 SYDVKM. The length of the CDR3 is 16 residues. V shed 3 bases, J shed 3 bases, and the junction held 9 bases outside the gene matches. Here the CDR3 reads CASSLGQGTGYYEQYF. The CDR3, as DNA: TGTGCCAGCAGTTTGGGACAGGGAACGGGGTACTACGAGCAGTACTTC.

This chain connects TRBV29-1 to TRBJ2-2, with D possibly matching TRBD1 (6 bases). Trimming pared 6 bases from V and 4 bases from J, leaving 9 bases between. The CDR3 runs 12 residues. Germline values: CDR1 SQVTM, CDR2 ANQGSEA. Here the CDR3 DNA reads TGCAGCGTCACAGGGTCCACCGGGGAGCTGTTTTTT. This encodes CSVTGSTGELFF.

The chain couples TRBV7-2 to TRBJ2-7; 8 bases are a match to TRBD2. In germline, CDR1 is SGHTA, CDR2 FQGNSA. The V and J ends lost 4 bases and 3 bases, in that order; junction bases with no gene match: 11. This CDR3 region has 16 residues. The CDR3 sequence is CASSYASGSGSYEQYF. The CDR3 DNA follows: TGTGCCAGCAGCTATGCCTCCGGGAGCGGGAGCTACGAGCAGTACTTC. The entire variable domain, with the rest obtained from reference TRBV7-2 and TRBJ2-7, is as follows: GAGVSQSPSNKVTEKGKDVELRCDPISGHTALYWYRQSLGQGLEFLIYFQGNSAPDKSGLPSDRFSAERTGGSVSTLTIQRTQQEDSAVYLCASSYASGSGSYEQYFGPGTRLTVT.

The chain links TRBV5-8 to TRBJ1-2; TRBD1 matches 10 bases. The junction had 6 bases not matched to a gene; V was cut back by 6 bases and J by 7 bases. CDR1 and CDR2 (germline): SGHTS, YDEGEE. The CDR3 runs 13 residues. This CDR3 reads CASNDRGRGGYTF. CDR3 DNA sequence: TGTGCCAGCAACGACAGGGGGCGAGGTGGCTACACCTTC.

The chain uses TRBV4-3 and TRBJ1-1; D gene ambiguous. Germline CDR1 and CDR2: LGHNA and YSLEER. V gave up 0 bases and J gave up 5 bases, with 13 bases separating them. This CDR3 contains 15 residues. CDR3 loop: CASSQDYGRETEAFF. The DNA for the CDR3 is TGCGCCAGCAGCCAAGATTACGGCCGGGAGACTGAAGCTTTCTTT.

The chain links TRBV6-5 to TRBJ2-7; 8 bases are a match to TRBD1. The CDR3 contains 13 residues. CDR1 and CDR2 (germline): MNHEY, SVGAGI. J lost 2 bases, V lost 8 bases, and 5 bases had no gene match. CDR3 amino acids: CASLDRGTYEQYF. The CDR3 region has the DNA TGTGCCAGCTTAGACAGGGGAACCTACGAGCAGTACTTC.

As concerns this clone: Other DNA sequences from this sample encode an identical CDR3 as well. The genes are TRBV5-6 and TRBJ1-1, with 7 positions matching TRBD1. CDR3 size: 15 residues. Germline V gene data show CDR1 as SGHDT and CDR2 as YYEEEE. With 4 bases clipped from V and 0 bases from J, the junction kept 6 bases outside the gene matches. The CDR3 is CASSRTGDMNTEAFF. The CDR3 bases are TGTGCCAGCAGCCGAACAGGGGACATGAACACTGAAGCTTTCTTT.

The gene calls are TRBV19 and TRBJ1-6, with 10 positions matching TRBD1. CDR1 LNHDA and CDR2 SQIVND come from the germline V gene (reference sequence). The CDR3 extends over 15 amino acids. The junction had 9 bases not matched to a gene; V was cut back by 9 bases and J by 7 bases. The CDR3 DNA is TGTGCCAGCGCGACAGGGGGCACAATGAATTCACCCCTCCACTTT. This codes for CASATGGTMNSPLHF.

The rearrangement links TRBV4-2 to TRBJ2-4; 10 positions match TRBD2. This CDR3 spans 16 amino acids. CDR1 LGHNA and CDR2 YNFKEQ come from the germline V gene. The J segment lost 6 bases and the V segment lost 1 base, leaving 6 bases of the junction unmatched. The CDR3 is CASSQVGAGGRNIQYF. In DNA form, the CDR3 reads TGTGCCAGCAGCCAAGTGGGAGCGGGGGGGAGAAACATTCAGTACTTC.

The chain joins TRBV7-9 to TRBJ2-7, with 10 positions matching TRBD2. The V segment lost 5 bases and the J segment 6 bases; nucleotides outside the gene matches: 7. Germline assignment: CDR1 SEHNR and CDR2 FQNEAQ (reference sequence). The CDR3 length is 14 residues. The CDR3 spells CASSPGLAAAEQYF. CDR3 nucleotide sequence: TGTGCCAGCAGCCCAGGACTAGCGGCCGCCGAGCAGTACTTC. Variable domain in full (rest from reference TRBV7-9 and TRBJ2-7): DTGVSQNPRHKITKRGQNVTFRCDPISEHNRLYWYRQTLGQGPEFLTYFQNEAQLEKSRLLSDRFSAERPKGSFSTLEIQRTEQGDSAMYLCASSPGLAAAEQYFGPGTRLTVT.

CDR3 sequence (DNA): TGTGCCAGCAGCTTAGCCGGAGGAGTTTGGAATGAGCAGTTCTTC. This translates into CASSLAGGVWNEQFF. The chain recombines TRBV7-6 with TRBJ2-1; possible D gene TRBD2, 5 bases. Between the trimmed V and J ends, which lost 0 bases and 7 bases, there was a span of 13 bases. Germline CDR1 and CDR2: SGHVS and FNYEAQ. The CDR3 contains 15 residues.

Only one count was recorded for this clone. CDR3 region: CASHRDRVNTEAFF. The CDR3 bases are TGTGCCAGTCACCGGGACAGGGTGAACACTGAAGCTTTCTTT. The chain recombines TRBV6-6 with TRBJ1-1; 9 nucleotides line up with TRBD1. The CDR3 loop spans 14 amino acids. The germline gives CDR1 MNHNY, CDR2 SVGAGI (reference sequence). The ends lost 9 bases at V and 0 bases at J; junction bases unmatched: 5.

V gene TRBV29-1 combines with J gene TRBJ2-7; 10 bases match TRBD1. This CDR3 is built from 14 residues. V lost 4 bases to trimming and J lost 1 base; unmatched junction nucleotides: 4. CDR1 and CDR2 from the germline V gene are SQVTM and ANQGSEA. The CDR3 here is CSVVGGQGSYEQYF. The CDR3 DNA sequence: TGCAGCGTTGTGGGGGGACAGGGGTCCTACGAGCAGTACTTC.

The chain employs TRBV18 and TRBJ1-1, with D perhaps matching TRBD1 (6 bases). V lost 4 bases and J 1 base, leaving 7 bases between the germline ends. Germline V lookup: CDR1 KGHSH, CDR2 LQKENI. CDR3 size: 13 residues. In DNA form, the CDR3 reads TGTGCCAGCTCACGACAGGCGAACACTGAAGCTTTCTTT. Residues: CASSRQANTEAFF.

The chain carries TRBV7-2 and TRBJ2-7; 9 nucleotides line up with TRBD1. This CDR3 has 14 residues. Trimming took 7 bases from V and 5 from J; bases not matched to a gene: 9. The germline CDR1 and CDR2 sequences are SGHTA and FQGNSA. In DNA, the CDR3 is TGTGCCAGCACCGACAGGGGGGGGCTGGACGAGCAGTACTTC. This gives the protein CASTDRGGLDEQYF.

This clone was seen only once. This rearrangement joins TRBV5-1 to TRBJ2-5, with D perhaps matching TRBD1 (6 bases). CDR3 length: 15 amino acids. Per germline, CDR1 SGHRS and CDR2 YFSETQ. Trimming left V 7 bases short and J 2 bases short, with 18 bases between. The chain's CDR3 is CASSQGPPSQETQYF. The CDR3 DNA follows: TGCGCCAGCTCCCAGGGGCCCCCTTCTCAAGAGACCCAGTACTTC.

CDR3 protein: CASSLEGRTGGYGFVDTQYF. In nucleotides, the CDR3 is TGTGCCAGCAGCTTAGAGGGGAGGACAGGGGGTTACGGTTTCGTTGATACGCAGTATTTT. This chain uses TRBV11-2 with TRBJ2-3, with 10 bases aligning to TRBD1. Per the germline V gene, CDR1 is SGHAT and CDR2 is FQNNGV. This CDR3 has 20 amino acids. V gave up 0 bases and J gave up 6 bases; unmatched junction bases: 18.

This sequence joins TRBV6-1 and TRBJ2-7, with 10 bases aligning to TRBD1. The V segment lost 6 bases and the J segment 2 bases; nucleotides outside the gene matches: 7. CDR1 MNHNS and CDR2 SASEGT come from the germline V gene. CDR3 size: 15 residues. The CDR3 region has the DNA TGTGCCAGCAGACGAGGGACAGGGGAAACCTACGAGCAGTACTTC. Its protein is CASRRGTGETYEQYF.

This sequence joins TRBV5-4 and TRBJ2-1; 11 bases match TRBD2. Germline CDR1 and CDR2: SGHNT and YYREEE (reference sequence). The V gene end was trimmed by 4 bases and the J gene end by 3 bases; junction bases not matched to a gene: 6. This CDR3 has 16 residues. The CDR3, as DNA: TGTGCCAGCAGCGGAATAGCGGGAGGGAGCTACAATGAGCAGTTCTTC. Protein: CASSGIAGGSYNEQFF.

The CDR3 nucleotides read TGCGCCAGCAGCCAGGGGGGCTACGAGCAGTACTTC. It specifies CASSQGGYEQYF. This sequence joins TRBV5-1 and TRBJ2-7; D is perhaps TRBD1 (7 bases). The V and J ends lost 4 bases and 3 bases respectively, with 8 bases between them. From germline, CDR1 is SGHRS and CDR2 YFSETQ. The CDR3 contains 12 residues.